What follows are 20 T cell receptor beta chains derived from one specimen sequenced in a study of cytomegalovirus exposure and HLA in healthy donors. The study ran its PCR with 60 Vbeta and 13 Jbeta primers. TCRdb keeps only in-frame clones here, not all; method: immunoSEQ multiplex PCR. The sample lists over 100,000 clones, around 63% occurring once. Material: PBMCs. The receptors stem from a man aged 35 to 55 in good health and CMV-seropositive.

This clone was picked up one time. CDR3 in amino acids: CASSFGTGADYGYTF. The CDR3 bases are TGTGCCAGCAGCTTCGGGACAGGGGCTGACTATGGCTACACCTTC. The V call is TRBV13, the J call TRBJ1-2; 10 nucleotides line up with TRBD1. The CDR3 contains 15 residues. Germline CDR1 and CDR2: PRHDT and FYEKMQ (reference sequence). The ends lost 3 bases at V and 3 bases at J; junction bases unmatched: 4.

This chain connects TRBV7-3 to TRBJ2-2; 12 bases line up with TRBD1. The CDR3 sequence is 15 residues long. Germline V CDR1 and CDR2: SGHTA, FQGTGA. J was trimmed by 7 bases and V by 4 bases; bases with no gene match: 4. As DNA, the CDR3 is TGTGCCAGCAGCTCGGGACAGGGGGCGTTCGGGGAGCTGTTTTTT. It codes for CASSSGQGAFGELFF. Using reference TRBV7-3 and TRBJ2-2 for the parts outside the CDR3, the full variable domain is GAGVSQTPSNKVTEKGKYVELRCDPISGHTALYWYRQSLGQGPEFLIYFQGTGAADDSGLPNDRFFAVRPEGSVSTLKIQRTERGDSAVYLCASSSGQGAFGELFFGEGSRLTVL.

The gene calls are TRBV9 and TRBJ2-3; TRBD2 matches 8 bases. V gave up 0 bases and J gave up 2 bases; unmatched junction bases: 5. The germline gives CDR1 SGDLS, CDR2 YYNGEE. CDR3 length equals 16 residues. The CDR3 loop reads CASSVDGGGNTDTQYF. CDR3 DNA: TGTGCCAGCAGCGTAGACGGCGGGGGGAACACAGATACGCAGTATTTT.

This clone appeared a single time. The rearrangement uses TRBV6-1 and TRBJ2-5; 10 nucleotides line up with TRBD2. The CDR3 is 18 amino acids. Germline values: CDR1 MNHNS, CDR2 SASEGT. Trimming removed 3 bases from V and 1 base from J; junction bases left unmatched: 11. The CDR3 sequence is CASSEAVAGGPFQETQYF. The CDR3 DNA reads TGTGCCAGCAGTGAGGCGGTAGCGGGGGGCCCTTTCCAAGAGACCCAGTACTTC.

This clone has just one count. The V gene is TRBV28, the J gene TRBJ1-1; the D is unclear. The CDR3 length is 12 residues. The V and J ends lost 2 bases and 5 bases respectively, with 6 bases between them. The germline V gene encodes CDR1 MDHEN and CDR2 SYDVKM. The CDR3 loop reads CASSLGLTEAFF. The CDR3 DNA reads TGTGCCAGCAGTTTAGGACTTACTGAAGCTTTCTTT.

This rearrangement joins TRBV29-1 to TRBJ2-7; TRBD1 matches at 8 bases. The CDR3 spans 14 residues. The germline V gene has CDR1 SQVTM and CDR2 ANQGSEA. J lost 9 bases, V lost 7 bases, and 17 bases had no gene match. This chain's CDR3 is CSAASDRANLGQYF. The CDR3 bases are TGCAGCGCCGCCTCGGACAGGGCCAACCTCGGGCAGTACTTC.

The rearrangement links TRBV9 to TRBJ1-2; possibly TRBD1 for D (6 bases). Germline CDR1 and CDR2: SGDLS and YYNGEE. With 3 bases removed from V and 0 bases from J, the gap between germline ends came to 15 bases. The CDR3 is made up of 16 amino acids. The CDR3 protein is CASSGDRPGANYGYTF. CDR3 coding DNA: TGTGCCAGCAGCGGAGACAGGCCCGGAGCTAACTATGGCTACACCTTC.

In its sample, this clone was seen once. The chain is built from TRBV7-3 and TRBJ1-3, with D perhaps TRBD1 (5 bases). Germline loops: CDR1 SGHTA, CDR2 FQGTGA. The CDR3 covers 19 residues. The V and J ends lost 1 base and 0 bases respectively, with 19 bases between them. In nucleotides, the CDR3 is TGTGCCAGCAGCTTAAATGGCACAGGCGAACCCGTCTCTGGAAACACCATATATTTT. It is translated as CASSLNGTGEPVSGNTIYF.

This clone was counted a few times. The rearrangement uses TRBV29-1 and TRBJ1-2; 8 bases are shared with TRBD1. The CDR3 is 13 amino acids. Germline V gives CDR1 SQVTM, CDR2 ANQGSEA. V gave up 1 base and J gave up 7 bases; unmatched junction bases: 5. The DNA for the CDR3 is TGCAGCGTTGAAGGGGACAGGCTAGTTGGCTACACCTTC. Protein sequence: CSVEGDRLVGYTF. The whole variable domain, remainder taken from reference TRBV29-1 and TRBJ1-2, is SAVISQKPSRDICQRGTSLTIQCQVDSQVTMMFWYRQQPGQSLTLIATANQGSEATYESGFVIDKFPISRPNLTFSTLTVSNMSPEDSSIYLCSVEGDRLVGYTFGSGTRLTVV.

The table lists this clone with a few counts. V is TRBV5-1 and J is TRBJ2-3, with 8 bases identical to TRBD2. The V segment lost 2 bases and the J segment 0 bases; nucleotides outside the gene matches: 5. The CDR3 runs 16 residues. Germline assignment: CDR1 SGHRS and CDR2 YFSETQ. In DNA, the CDR3 is TGCGCCAGCAGCTTCCATAGCGGGGATAGCACAGATACGCAGTATTTT. This encodes CASSFHSGDSTDTQYF.

This clone was counted a few times. The J gene is TRBJ2-1, the V gene TRBV14; 13 positions agree with TRBD2. V shed 4 bases and J 8 bases; nucleotides not matched to a gene: 5. The length of the CDR3 is 15 residues. Germline CDR1 and CDR2: SGHDN and FVKESK. The CDR3 nucleotides read TGTGCCAGCAGCCCAGGACTAGCGGGAGCCGATGAGCAGTTCTTC. Its translation is CASSPGLAGADEQFF.

The V and J genes are TRBV7-6 and TRBJ2-2; D unresolved. The CDR3 covers 16 residues. CDR1 is SGHVS, CDR2 FNYEAQ, per germline. Trimming removed 4 bases at V and 3 bases at J, with 15 bases between. CDR3 in amino acids: CASSSQASRHTGELFF. CDR3 nucleotide sequence: TGTGCCAGCAGCTCCCAAGCGTCACGTCACACCGGGGAGCTGTTTTTT. Looking up the rest from reference TRBV7-6 and TRBJ2-2 gives the full variable domain: GAGVSQSPRYKVTKRGQDVALRCDPISGHVSLYWYRQALGQGPEFLTYFNYEAQQDKSGLPNDRFSAERPEGSISTLTIQRTEQRDSAMYRCASSSQASRHTGELFFGEGSRLTVL.

V and J are TRBV11-1 and TRBJ2-1; D is possibly TRBD1 (6 bases). The CDR3 has 15 amino acids. V lost 1 base to trimming and J lost 9 bases, with 16 bases between them. Germline values: CDR1 SGHAT, CDR2 FQDESV (reference sequence). The CDR3 sequence is CASSLGGGLNAEQFF. Written as DNA, the CDR3 is TGTGCCAGCAGCTTAGGAGGGGGATTAAACGCTGAGCAGTTCTTC.

The CDR3 nucleotides read TGTGCCAGTATCCCGGGACAGGGGGCGAACGGGGAGCTGTTTTTT. Protein sequence: CASIPGQGANGELFF. The rearrangement joins TRBV19 to TRBJ2-2; 12 bases align to TRBD1. J was trimmed by 7 bases and V by 7 bases; bases with no gene match: 7. Germline V gene lookup returns CDR1 LNHDA and CDR2 SQIVND (reference sequence). The CDR3 has 15 amino acids.

In its sample, this clone was seen a few times. The gene calls are TRBV6-5 and TRBJ2-7, with D hard to call. The V end lost 10 bases, the J end lost 0 bases, and 13 bases lay between the germline ends. The CDR3 extends over 13 amino acids. CDR1 and CDR2 (germline): MNHEY, SVGAGI. The CDR3 spells CATMADNSYEQYF. CDR3 coding DNA: TGTGCCACCATGGCAGACAACTCCTACGAGCAGTACTTC.

A single count supports this clone. The chain has TRBV5-1 and TRBJ1-1; D gene ambiguous. Trimming pared 0 bases from V and 10 bases from J, leaving 22 bases between. Germline assignment: CDR1 SGHRS and CDR2 YFSETQ. This CDR3 comprises 16 residues. CDR3 protein: CASSLVPGSKWEAAFF. In nucleotides, the CDR3 is TGCGCCAGCAGCTTGGTTCCGGGATCCAAATGGGAGGCAGCTTTCTTT.

The chain joins TRBV4-1 to TRBJ2-1; 10 bases map to TRBD2. CDR3 size: 18 residues. Germline CDR1 MGHRA, CDR2 YSYEKL. V lost 4 bases, J lost 2 bases, and 11 bases stayed unmatched. CDR3 DNA: TGCGCCAGCAGCCTACAAACGGGACTAGCGTCAGCCTACAATGAGCAGTTCTTC. Amino acid sequence: CASSLQTGLASAYNEQFF.

The chain has TRBV13 and TRBJ2-7; 10 positions agree with TRBD2. The CDR3 sequence is 15 residues long. Looked up from germline, CDR1 is PRHDT and CDR2 is FYEKMQ (reference sequence). Trimming took 6 bases from V and 0 from J; bases not matched to a gene: 5. CDR3 residues: CASSHSGGSSYEQYF. DNA of the CDR3: TGTGCCAGCAGTCATAGCGGGGGGTCCTCCTACGAGCAGTACTTC.

The rearrangement links TRBV5-6 to TRBJ2-7; TRBD1 aligns across 9 bases. CDR1 and CDR2 (germline): SGHDT, YYEEEE. Unmatched junction bases numbered 9, after V lost 5 bases and J lost 3 bases. This CDR3 has 15 residues. The CDR3 loop reads CASSTGQGRLYEQYF. The CDR3, as DNA: TGTGCCAGCAGTACAGGACAGGGGCGGCTCTACGAGCAGTACTTC.

This sequence joins TRBV18 and TRBJ2-7; 7 nucleotides agree with TRBD1. The CDR3 length is 13 residues. Germline V gene lookup returns CDR1 KGHSH and CDR2 LQKENI. The junction had 7 bases not matched to a gene; V was cut back by 5 bases and J by 6 bases. The CDR3 bases are TGTGCCAGCTCAACAACAGGGGCTGGCGAGCAGTACTTC. Translation: CASSTTGAGEQYF.